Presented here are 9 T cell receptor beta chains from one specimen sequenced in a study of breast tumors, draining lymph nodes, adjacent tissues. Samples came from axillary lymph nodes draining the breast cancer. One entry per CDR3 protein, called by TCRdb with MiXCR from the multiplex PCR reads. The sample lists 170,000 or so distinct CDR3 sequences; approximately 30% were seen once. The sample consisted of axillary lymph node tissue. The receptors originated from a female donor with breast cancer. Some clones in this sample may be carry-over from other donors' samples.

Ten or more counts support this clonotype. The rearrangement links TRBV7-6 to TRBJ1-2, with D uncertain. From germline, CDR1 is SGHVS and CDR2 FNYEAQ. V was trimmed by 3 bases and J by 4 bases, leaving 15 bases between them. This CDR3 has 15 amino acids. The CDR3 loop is CASSFTPPPGYGYTF. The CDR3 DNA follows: TGTGCCAGCAGCTTTACGCCACCGCCGGGCTATGGCTACACCTTC.

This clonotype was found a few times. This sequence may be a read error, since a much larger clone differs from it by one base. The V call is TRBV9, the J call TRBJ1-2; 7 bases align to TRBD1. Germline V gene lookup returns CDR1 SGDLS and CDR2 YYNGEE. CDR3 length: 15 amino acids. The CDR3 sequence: CASSASGQRNYGSTF. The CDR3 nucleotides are TGTGCCAGCAGCGCTTCGGGACAGCGAAACTATGGCTCCACCTTC.

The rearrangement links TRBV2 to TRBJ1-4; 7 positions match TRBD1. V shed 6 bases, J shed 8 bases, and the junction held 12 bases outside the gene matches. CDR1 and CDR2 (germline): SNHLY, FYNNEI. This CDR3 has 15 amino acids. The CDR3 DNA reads TGTGCCAGCAGCTTAGGGACAGAGGCGGACGAAAAACTGTTTTTT. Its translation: CASSLGTEADEKLFF.

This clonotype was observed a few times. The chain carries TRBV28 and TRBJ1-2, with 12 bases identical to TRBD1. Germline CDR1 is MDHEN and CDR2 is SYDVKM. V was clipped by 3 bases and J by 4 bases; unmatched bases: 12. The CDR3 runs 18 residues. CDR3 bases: TGTGCCAGCAGTTTGGCGGGGACAGGGGGCGTGGGGCGCTATGGCTACACCTTC. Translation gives CASSLAGTGGVGRYGYTF.

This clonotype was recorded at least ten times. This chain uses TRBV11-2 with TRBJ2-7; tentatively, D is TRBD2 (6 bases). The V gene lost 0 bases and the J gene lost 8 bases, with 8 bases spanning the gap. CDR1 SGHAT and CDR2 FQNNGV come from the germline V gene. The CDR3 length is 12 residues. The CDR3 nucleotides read TGTGCCAGCAGCTTAGAGACTAGTCAGCAGTACTTC. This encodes CASSLETSQQYF.

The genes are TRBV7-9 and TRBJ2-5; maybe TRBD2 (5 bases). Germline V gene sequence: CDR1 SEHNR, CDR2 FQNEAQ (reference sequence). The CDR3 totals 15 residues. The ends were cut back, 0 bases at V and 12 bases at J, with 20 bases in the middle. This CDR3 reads CASSLALAEDFRKYF. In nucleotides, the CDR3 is TGTGCCAGCAGCTTAGCGCTCGCGGAGGACTTTCGAAAGTACTTC.

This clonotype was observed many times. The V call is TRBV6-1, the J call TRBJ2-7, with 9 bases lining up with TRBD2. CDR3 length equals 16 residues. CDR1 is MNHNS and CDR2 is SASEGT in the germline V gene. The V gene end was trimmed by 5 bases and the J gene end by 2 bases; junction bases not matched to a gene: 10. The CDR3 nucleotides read TGTGCCAGCAGTAAGACGATAGCGGGGGCCACCTACGAGCAGTACTTC. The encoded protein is CASSKTIAGATYEQYF.

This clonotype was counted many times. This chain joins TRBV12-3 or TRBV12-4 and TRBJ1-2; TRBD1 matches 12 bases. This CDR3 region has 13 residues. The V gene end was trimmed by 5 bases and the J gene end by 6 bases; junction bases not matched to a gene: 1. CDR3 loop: CASSRDRGHGYTF. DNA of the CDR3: TGTGCCAGCAGTAGGGACAGGGGGCATGGCTACACCTTC.

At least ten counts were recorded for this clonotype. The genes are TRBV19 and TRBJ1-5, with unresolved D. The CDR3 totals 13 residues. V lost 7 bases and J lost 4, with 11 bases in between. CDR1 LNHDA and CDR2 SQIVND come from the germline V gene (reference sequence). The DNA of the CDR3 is TGTGCCAGTAAGGGAAGAGGAAATCAGCCCCAGCATTTT. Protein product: CASKGRGNQPQHF. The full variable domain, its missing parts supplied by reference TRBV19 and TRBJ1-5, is DGGITQSPKYLFRKEGQNVTLSCEQNLNHDAMYWYRQDPGQGLRLIYYSQIVNDFQKGDIAEGYSVSREKKESFPLTVTSAQKNPTAFYLCASKGRGNQPQHFGDGTRLSIL.